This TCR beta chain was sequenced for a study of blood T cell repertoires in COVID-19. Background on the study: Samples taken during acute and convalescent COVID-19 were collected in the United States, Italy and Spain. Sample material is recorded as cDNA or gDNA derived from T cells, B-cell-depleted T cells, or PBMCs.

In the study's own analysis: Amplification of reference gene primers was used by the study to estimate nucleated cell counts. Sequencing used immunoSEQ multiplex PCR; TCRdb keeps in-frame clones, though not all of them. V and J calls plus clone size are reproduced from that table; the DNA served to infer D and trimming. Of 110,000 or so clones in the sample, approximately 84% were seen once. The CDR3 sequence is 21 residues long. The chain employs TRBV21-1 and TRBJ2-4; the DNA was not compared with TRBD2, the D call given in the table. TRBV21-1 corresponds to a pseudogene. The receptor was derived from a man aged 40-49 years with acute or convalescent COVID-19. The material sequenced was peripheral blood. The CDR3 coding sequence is TGTGCCAGCAGCAAAGGAGCGGGACACCTGGGTCATCAGCTCGCCAAAAACATTCAGTACTTC. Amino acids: CASSKGAGHLGHQLAKNIQYF.